Shown below are 12 T cell receptor beta chains from a single sample sequenced in a study of T-cell reconstitution after alpha-beta-depleted transplantation in children. Unique molecular identifiers were used to barcode this TCRbeta library. TCRdb re-analysed the PCR reads in MiXCR, keeping a single row per CDR3 protein. Seen here are about 640,000 distinct CDR3 sequences, approximately 16% observed once, and the top ten hold approximately 1%. Sample: PBMCs from the stem cell graft donor, taken from the stem cell graft. The receptors here all came from a human donor who donated a stem cell graft to a child with acute myeloid leukemia.

V and J are TRBV10-2 and TRBJ2-7, with 12 bases aligning to TRBD2. V shed 6 bases and J 2 bases; nucleotides not matched to a gene: 8. The germline CDR1 and CDR2 sequences are WSHSY and SAAADI. The CDR3 has 16 residues. CDR3 coding DNA: TGCGCCAGCAGCTCGCGGACTAGCGGGGCAACCTACGAGCAGTACGTC. Translating it yields CASSSRTSGATYEQYV.

This clonotype was seen a few times. The genes are TRBV28 and TRBJ2-3; a possible D gene is TRBD2 (7 bases). There are 13 residues in the CDR3. V was cut by 5 bases and J by 6 bases, with 12 bases left in between. CDR1 MDHEN and CDR2 SYDVKM come from the germline V gene. CDR3 coding DNA: TGTGCCAGCAGTAGGGGGGGGCAGGATACGCAGTATTTT. It encodes CASSRGGQDTQYF.

V usage is TRBV12-5 and J usage is TRBJ2-2; D may be TRBD2 (5 bases). Trimming pared 0 bases from V and 0 bases from J, leaving 11 bases between. The CDR3 covers 17 residues. Germline V gene data show CDR1 as LGHNT and CDR2 as FRNRAP. This CDR3 reads CASGLVSGRSNTGELFF. CDR3 in DNA: TGTGCTAGTGGTTTGGTAAGCGGCCGCTCGAACACCGGGGAGCTGTTTTTT.

On this clonotype: Because it lacks the conserved phenylalanine or tryptophan at the end, this CDR3 is likely a read error. The V gene is TRBV4-2, the J gene TRBJ2-5; D not certain. Germline CDR1 reads LGHNA; CDR2 reads YNFKEQ. The CDR3 runs to 15 residues. V was cut by 0 bases and J by 6 bases, with 14 bases left in between. CDR3 loop: CASSQESRAEQTQYL. Written as DNA, the CDR3 is TGTGCCAGCAGCCAAGAAAGTCGGGCAGAACAGACCCAGTACCTC.

In its sample, this clonotype was seen a few times. Because the CDR3's place on the DNA is in doubt, the DNA is left out and the CDR3 is given as listed by TCRdb. The chain couples TRBV7-2 to TRBJ1-4. The length of the CDR3 is 13 amino acids, counting both ends. Germline V gene data show CDR1 as SGHTA and CDR2 as FQGNSA. The CDR3 region is CASSFGDGEKLFF.

This clonotype was observed many times. The CDR3, as DNA: TGCAGTGCTAGTTCGACTAGCGGGGGACGTGAGACCCAGTACTTC. Its translation is CSASSTSGGRETQYF. The V call is TRBV20-1, the J call TRBJ2-5; 12 nucleotides agree with TRBD2. CDR1 is DFQATT, CDR2 SNEGSKA, per germline (reference sequence). The CDR3 is 15 amino acids. J gave up 5 bases and V 3 bases, and 7 bases lay outside the gene matches.

This clonotype was observed a handful of times. This chain links TRBV7-9 with TRBJ2-7; 9 bases are a match to TRBD1. The CDR3 has 15 amino acids. Looked up from germline, CDR1 is SEHNR and CDR2 is FQNEAQ (reference sequence). Trimming took 5 bases from V and 1 from J; bases not matched to a gene: 6. The CDR3 spells CASSGGQGSSYEQYF. The CDR3 DNA follows: TGTGCCAGCAGCGGGGGACAGGGTTCGTCCTACGAGCAGTACTTC.

This clonotype was detected ten times or more. The chain uses TRBV29-1 and TRBJ2-7; D is ambiguous. Per germline, CDR1 SQVTM and CDR2 ANQGSEA. The V end lost 4 bases, the J end lost 1 base, and 11 bases lay between the germline ends. CDR3 length: 13 residues. The CDR3 DNA is TGCAGCGTTGTACACCGACTGTCCTACGAGCAGTACTTC. Encoded protein: CSVVHRLSYEQYF.

This clonotype was seen a handful of times. The rearrangement joins TRBV7-9 to TRBJ2-2; 9 bases line up with TRBD2. V was pared by 1 base and J by 2 bases, with 2 bases of the junction left unmatched. From germline, CDR1 is SEHNR and CDR2 FQNEAQ (reference sequence). The CDR3 extends over 16 amino acids. CDR3 residues: CASSLGLAGNTGELFF. The DNA for the CDR3 is TGTGCCAGCAGCTTAGGGCTAGCGGGAAACACCGGGGAGCTGTTTTTT.

This clonotype has just a few counts. This sequence joins TRBV6-2 or TRBV6-3 and TRBJ2-1, with TRBD1 identical over 7 bases. Germline-derived CDR1 and CDR2 are MNHEY and SVGEGT. The CDR3 sequence is 12 residues long. V shed 7 bases and J 8 bases; nucleotides not matched to a gene: 5. The CDR3 here is CASTDRVHEQFF. The CDR3 coding sequence is TGTGCCAGCACCGACAGGGTCCATGAGCAGTTCTTC.

A remark on this clonotype: This may be a read error: a much more frequent sequence differs by one nucleotide. This chain links TRBV20-1 with TRBJ1-1, with D unclear. Germline V gene data show CDR1 as DFQATT and CDR2 as SNEGSKA (reference sequence). Trimming took off 2 bases at V and 5 bases at J, with 6 bases between the two ends. CDR3 size: 11 residues. The chain's CDR3 is CSARSVTEAFF. The DNA for the CDR3 is TGCAGTGCTAGATCGGTAACTGAAGCTTTCTTT.

This clonotype was counted between two and nine times. At one end, the junction sequence differs from germline, possibly due to a read error. V gene TRBV20-1 combines with J gene TRBJ1-1; 8 bases agree with TRBD1. The CDR3 covers 15 residues. Germline CDR1 and CDR2: DFQATT and SNEGSKA (reference sequence). CDR3 protein: CSAQTTGAEITGAFF. The CDR3 DNA reads TGCAGTGCTCAGACGACAGGGGCGGAAATAACTGGAGCTTTCTTT.